This T cell receptor beta chain was identified during a study of tumor and adjacent non-tumor tissue in lung cancer. About the research overall: The cohort had around twelve adenocarcinoma, a couple of squamous cell and 1 small cell patients.

Comments on this clonotype: The CDR3 end shows no conserved phenylalanine or tryptophan, and so a read error is likely.

The template was RNA from unsorted bulk tissue. More than 3 cm separated this lung sample from the edge of the tumor. Trimming took off 6 bases at V and 5 bases at J, with 11 bases between the two ends. Germline V lookup: CDR1 SQVTM, CDR2 ANQGSEA. The CDR3 extends over 12 amino acids. A modified ARM-PCR protocol with three rounds of nested PCR amplified TCRbeta. TCRdb re-called the multiplex PCR reads with MiXCR, one entry per CDR3 protein. Among about 67,000 distinct CDR3 sequences listed, 65% to 80% were seen once. The receptor comes from a man between 60 and 75 years old with non-small cell lung cancer. This sequence joins TRBV29-1 and TRBJ2-1; D is uncertain. Sequencing was done on a sample of distant non-tumor lung tissue. The CDR3 region is CSVDYADNEQFL. CDR3 in DNA: TGCAGCGTAGATTATGCGGACAATGAGCAGTTCCTC.